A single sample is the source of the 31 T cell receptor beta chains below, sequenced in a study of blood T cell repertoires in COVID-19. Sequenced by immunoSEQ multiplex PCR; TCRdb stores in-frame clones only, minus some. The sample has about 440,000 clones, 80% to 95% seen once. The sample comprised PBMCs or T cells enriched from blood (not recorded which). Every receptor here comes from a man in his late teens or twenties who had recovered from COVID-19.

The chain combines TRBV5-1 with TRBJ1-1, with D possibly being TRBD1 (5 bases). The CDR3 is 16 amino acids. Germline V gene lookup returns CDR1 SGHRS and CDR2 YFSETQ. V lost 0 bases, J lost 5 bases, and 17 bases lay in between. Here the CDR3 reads CASSLVGSQGGTEAFF. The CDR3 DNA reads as TGCGCCAGCAGCTTGGTTGGTTCGCAGGGTGGGACTGAAGCTTTCTTT.

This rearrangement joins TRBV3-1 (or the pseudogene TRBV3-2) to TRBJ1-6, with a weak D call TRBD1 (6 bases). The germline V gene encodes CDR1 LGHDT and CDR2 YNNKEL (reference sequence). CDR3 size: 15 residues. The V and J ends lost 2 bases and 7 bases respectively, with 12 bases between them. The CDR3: CASSQIAGANSPLHF. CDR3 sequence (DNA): TGTGCCAGCAGCCAAATTGCAGGGGCAAATTCACCCCTCCACTTT.

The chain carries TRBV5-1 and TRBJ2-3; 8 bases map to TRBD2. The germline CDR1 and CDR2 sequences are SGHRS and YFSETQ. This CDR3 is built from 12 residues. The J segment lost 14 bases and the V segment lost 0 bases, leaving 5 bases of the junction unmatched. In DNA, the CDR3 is TGCGCCAGCAGCTTGGTTGCGGGAGGTCTGTATTTT. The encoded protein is CASSLVAGGLYF.

The CDR3: CASSLLGQHYYEQYF. The CDR3 DNA is TGTGCCAGCAGCTTATTAGGCCAGCACTACTACGAGCAGTACTTC. The rearrangement links TRBV7-9 to TRBJ2-7, with unresolved D. V lost 2 bases, J lost 3 bases, and 14 bases lay in between. The CDR3 sequence is 15 residues long. Germline CDR1 is SEHNR and CDR2 is FQNEAQ (reference sequence).

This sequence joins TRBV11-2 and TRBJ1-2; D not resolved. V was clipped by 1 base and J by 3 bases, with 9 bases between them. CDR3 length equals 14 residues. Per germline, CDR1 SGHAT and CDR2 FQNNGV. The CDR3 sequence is CASSLGTRDYGYTF. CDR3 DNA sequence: TGTGCCAGCAGCTTAGGGACTCGTGACTATGGCTACACCTTC.

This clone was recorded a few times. This CDR3 is CASSQDLGWNSLYGYTF. As DNA, the CDR3 is TGTGCCAGCAGCCAAGATCTTGGTTGGAATAGCCTCTATGGCTACACCTTC. The rearrangement links TRBV14 to TRBJ1-2; D is undetermined. CDR3 length: 17 residues. The germline gives CDR1 SGHDN, CDR2 FVKESK. V dropped 0 bases and J dropped 4 bases, with 18 bases sitting between them.

CDR3 residues: CASSSRTGIDEQFF. Here the CDR3 DNA reads TGTGCCAGCAGTTCCAGGACAGGGATTGATGAGCAGTTCTTC. V and J are TRBV7-7 and TRBJ2-1; 8 bases are shared with TRBD1. The CDR3 is made up of 14 amino acids. Looked up from germline, CDR1 is SSHAT and CDR2 is FNYEAQ (reference sequence). Trimming at V came to 6 bases and at J to 8 bases, leaving 9 bases not matched to a gene.

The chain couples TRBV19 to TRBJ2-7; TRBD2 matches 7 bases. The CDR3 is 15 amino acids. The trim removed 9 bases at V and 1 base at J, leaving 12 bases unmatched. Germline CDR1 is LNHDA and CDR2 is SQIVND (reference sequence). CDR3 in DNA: TGTGCCAGCACCCCTAGCGGACCCGATTCCTACGAGCAGTACTTC. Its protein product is CASTPSGPDSYEQYF.

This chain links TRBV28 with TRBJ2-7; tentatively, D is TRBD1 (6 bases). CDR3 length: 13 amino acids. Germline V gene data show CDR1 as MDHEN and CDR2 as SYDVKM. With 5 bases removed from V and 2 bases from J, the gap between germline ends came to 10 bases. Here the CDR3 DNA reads TGTGCCAGCAGTGGACAGTATCCCTACGAGCAGTACTTC. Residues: CASSGQYPYEQYF.

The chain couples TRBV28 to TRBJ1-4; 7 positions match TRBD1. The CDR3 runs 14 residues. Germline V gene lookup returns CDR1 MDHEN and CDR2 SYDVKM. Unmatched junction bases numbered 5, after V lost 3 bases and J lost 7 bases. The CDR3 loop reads CASSFQGVREKLFF. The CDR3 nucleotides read TGTGCCAGCAGTTTTCAGGGGGTACGTGAAAAACTGTTTTTT. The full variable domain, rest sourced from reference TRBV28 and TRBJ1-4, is DVKVTQSSRYLVKRTGEKVFLECVQDMDHENMFWYRQDPGLGLRLIYFSYDVKMKEKGDIPEGYSVSREKKERFSLILESASTNQTSMYLCASSFQGVREKLFFGSGTQLSVL.

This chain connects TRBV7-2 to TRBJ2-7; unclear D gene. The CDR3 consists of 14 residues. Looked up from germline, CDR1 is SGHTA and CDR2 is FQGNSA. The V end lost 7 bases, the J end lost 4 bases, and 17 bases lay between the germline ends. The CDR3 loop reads CASTRRGGGYEQYF. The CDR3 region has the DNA TGTGCCAGCACCCGACGTGGCGGCGGTTACGAGCAGTACTTC.

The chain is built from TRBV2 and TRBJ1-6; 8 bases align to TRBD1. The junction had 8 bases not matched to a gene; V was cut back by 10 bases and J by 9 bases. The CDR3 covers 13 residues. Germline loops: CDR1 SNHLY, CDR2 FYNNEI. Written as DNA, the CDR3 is TGTGCCACCACAGGACAGGGTATTTCACCCCTCCACTTT. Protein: CATTGQGISPLHF.

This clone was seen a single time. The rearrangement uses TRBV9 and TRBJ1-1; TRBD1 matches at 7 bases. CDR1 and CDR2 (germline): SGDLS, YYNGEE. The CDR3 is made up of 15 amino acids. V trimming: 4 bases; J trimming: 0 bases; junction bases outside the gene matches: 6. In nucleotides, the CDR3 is TGTGCCAGCAGCCTTGCCGGGACAGTGAACACTGAAGCTTTCTTT. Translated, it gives CASSLAGTVNTEAFF. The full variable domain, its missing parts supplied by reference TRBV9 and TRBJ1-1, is DSGVTQTPKHLITATGQRVTLRCSPRSGDLSVYWYQQSLDQGLQFLIQYYNGEERAKGNILERFSAQQFPDLHSELNLSSLELGDSALYFCASSLAGTVNTEAFFGQGTRLTVV.

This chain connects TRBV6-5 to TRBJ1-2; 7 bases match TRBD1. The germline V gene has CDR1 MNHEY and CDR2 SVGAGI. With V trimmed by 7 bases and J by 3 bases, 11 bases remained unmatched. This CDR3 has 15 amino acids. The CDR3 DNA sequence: TGTGCCAGCAAGTTATCACAGGGGCTCTACTATGGCTACACCTTC. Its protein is CASKLSQGLYYGYTF.

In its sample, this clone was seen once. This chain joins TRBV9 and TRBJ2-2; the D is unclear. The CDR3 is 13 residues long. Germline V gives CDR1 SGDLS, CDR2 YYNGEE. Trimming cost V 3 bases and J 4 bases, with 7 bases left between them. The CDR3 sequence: CASSAPVTGELFF. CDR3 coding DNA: TGTGCCAGCAGCGCCCCGGTCACCGGGGAGCTGTTTTTT.

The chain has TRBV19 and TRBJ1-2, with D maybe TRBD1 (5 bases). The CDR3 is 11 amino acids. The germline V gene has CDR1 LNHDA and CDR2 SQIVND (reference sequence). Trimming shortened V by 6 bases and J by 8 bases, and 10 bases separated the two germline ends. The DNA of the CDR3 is TGTGCCAGTAGACAGGAGATGGGCTACACCTTC. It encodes CASRQEMGYTF.

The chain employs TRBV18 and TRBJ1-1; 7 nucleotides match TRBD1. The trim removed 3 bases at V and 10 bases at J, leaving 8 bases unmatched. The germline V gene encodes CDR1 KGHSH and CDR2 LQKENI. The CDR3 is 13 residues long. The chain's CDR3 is CASSPGQSFGAFF. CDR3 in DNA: TGTGCCAGCTCACCGGGACAGTCCTTTGGAGCTTTCTTT.

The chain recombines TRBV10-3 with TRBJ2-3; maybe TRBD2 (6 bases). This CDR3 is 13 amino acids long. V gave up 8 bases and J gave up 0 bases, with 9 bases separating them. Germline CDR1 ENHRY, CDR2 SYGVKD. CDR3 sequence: CAISGTSTDTQYF. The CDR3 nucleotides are TGTGCCATCTCCGGGACTAGCACAGATACGCAGTATTTT.

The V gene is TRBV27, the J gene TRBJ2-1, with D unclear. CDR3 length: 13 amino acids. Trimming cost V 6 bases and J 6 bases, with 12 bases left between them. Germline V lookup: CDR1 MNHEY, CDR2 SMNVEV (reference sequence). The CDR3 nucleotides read TGTGCCAGCAGAGTTACAGAATTCAATGAGCAGTTCTTC. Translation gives CASRVTEFNEQFF.

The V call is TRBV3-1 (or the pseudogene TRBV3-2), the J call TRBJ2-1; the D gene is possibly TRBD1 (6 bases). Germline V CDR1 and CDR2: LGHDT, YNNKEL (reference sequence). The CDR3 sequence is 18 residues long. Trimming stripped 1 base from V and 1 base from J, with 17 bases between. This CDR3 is CASSQANHRTDSYNEQFF. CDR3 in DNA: TGTGCCAGCAGCCAAGCGAACCACAGGACAGATTCCTACAATGAGCAGTTCTTC.

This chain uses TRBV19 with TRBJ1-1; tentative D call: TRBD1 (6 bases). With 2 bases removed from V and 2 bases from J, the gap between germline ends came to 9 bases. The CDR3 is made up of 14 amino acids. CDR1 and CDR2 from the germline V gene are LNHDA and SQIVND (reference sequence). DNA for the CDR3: TGTGCCAGTAGTATATGGGACACTAACACTGAAGCTTTCTTT. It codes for CASSIWDTNTEAFF. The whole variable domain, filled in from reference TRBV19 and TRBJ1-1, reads DGGITQSPKYLFRKEGQNVTLSCEQNLNHDAMYWYRQDPGQGLRLIYYSQIVNDFQKGDIAEGYSVSREKKESFPLTVTSAQKNPTAFYLCASSIWDTNTEAFFGQGTRLTVV.

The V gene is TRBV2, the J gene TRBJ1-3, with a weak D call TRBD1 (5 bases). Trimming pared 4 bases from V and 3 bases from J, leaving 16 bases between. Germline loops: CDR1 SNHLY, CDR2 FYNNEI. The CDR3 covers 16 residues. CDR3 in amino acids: CASSVKGAGYGNTIYF. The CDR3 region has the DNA TGTGCCAGCAGTGTCAAAGGGGCCGGGTATGGAAACACCATATATTTT.

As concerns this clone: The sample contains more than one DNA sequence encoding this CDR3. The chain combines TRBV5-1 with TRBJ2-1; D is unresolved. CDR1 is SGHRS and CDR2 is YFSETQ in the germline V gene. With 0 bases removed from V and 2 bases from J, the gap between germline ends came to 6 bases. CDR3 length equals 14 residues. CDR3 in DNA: TGCGCCAGCAGCTTGGAATCTGCCTACAATGAGCAGTTCTTC. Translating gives CASSLESAYNEQFF.

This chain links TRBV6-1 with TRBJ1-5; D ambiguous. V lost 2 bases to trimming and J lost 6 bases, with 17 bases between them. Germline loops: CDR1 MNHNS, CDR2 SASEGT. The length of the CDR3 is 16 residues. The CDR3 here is CASSEHGPDYSQPQHF. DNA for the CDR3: TGTGCCAGCAGTGAACACGGGCCGGACTATAGTCAGCCCCAGCATTTT.

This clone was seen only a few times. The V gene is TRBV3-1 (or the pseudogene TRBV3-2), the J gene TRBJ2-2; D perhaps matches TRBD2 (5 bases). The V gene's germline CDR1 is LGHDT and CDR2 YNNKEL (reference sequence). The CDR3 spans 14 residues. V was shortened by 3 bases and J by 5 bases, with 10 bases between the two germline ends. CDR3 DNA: TGTGCCAGCAGCCAGATCGAGGGAACCGGGGAGCTGTTTTTT. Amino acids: CASSQIEGTGELFF.

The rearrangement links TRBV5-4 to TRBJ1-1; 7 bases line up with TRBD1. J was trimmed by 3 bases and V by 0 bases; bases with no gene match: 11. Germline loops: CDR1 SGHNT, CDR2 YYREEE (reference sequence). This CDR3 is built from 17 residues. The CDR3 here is CASSLGNPFQGDTEAFF. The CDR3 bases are TGTGCCAGCAGCTTGGGTAACCCGTTTCAGGGGGACACTGAAGCTTTCTTT. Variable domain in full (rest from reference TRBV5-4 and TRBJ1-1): ETGVTQSPTHLIKTRGQQVTLRCSSQSGHNTVSWYQQALGQGPQFIFQYYREEENGRGNFPPRFSGLQFPNYSSELNVNALELDDSALYLCASSLGNPFQGDTEAFFGQGTRLTVV.

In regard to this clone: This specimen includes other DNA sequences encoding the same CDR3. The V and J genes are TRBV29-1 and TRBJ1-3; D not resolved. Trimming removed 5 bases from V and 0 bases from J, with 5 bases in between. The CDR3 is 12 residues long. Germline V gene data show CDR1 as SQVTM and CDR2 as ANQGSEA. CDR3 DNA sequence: TGCAGCGTTTCAGGCTCTGGAAACACCATATATTTT. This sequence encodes CSVSGSGNTIYF.

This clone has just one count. CDR3 DNA sequence: TGTGCCAGTAGTGCTTTGGGGGCAGAAATTGAAAAACTGTTTTTT. Translating it yields CASSALGAEIEKLFF. The chain joins TRBV19 to TRBJ1-4; maybe TRBD1 (6 bases). Germline values: CDR1 LNHDA, CDR2 SQIVND (reference sequence). The CDR3 contains 15 residues. With 5 bases removed from V and 7 bases from J, the gap between germline ends came to 17 bases.

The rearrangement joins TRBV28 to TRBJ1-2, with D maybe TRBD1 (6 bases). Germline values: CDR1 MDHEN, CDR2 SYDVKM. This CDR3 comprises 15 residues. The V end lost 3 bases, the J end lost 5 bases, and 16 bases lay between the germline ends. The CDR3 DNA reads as TGTGCCAGCAGTTTGGCGGACAGAGGTGATTATGGCTACACCTTC. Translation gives CASSLADRGDYGYTF.

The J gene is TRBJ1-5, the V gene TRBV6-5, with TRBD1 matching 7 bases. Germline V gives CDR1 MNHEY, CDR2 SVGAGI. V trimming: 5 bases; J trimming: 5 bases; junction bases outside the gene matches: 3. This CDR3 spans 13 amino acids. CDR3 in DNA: TGTGCCAGCAGTCGGACAGGCGATCAGCCCCAGCATTTT. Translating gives CASSRTGDQPQHF.

In DNA, the CDR3 is TGCGCCAGCAGCCAACTCGGGGGTACAGCCCGTCCCGGGCAAGCTTTCTTT. It yields the protein CASSQLGGTARPGQAFF. V usage is TRBV4-1 and J usage is TRBJ1-1; D is possibly TRBD1 (5 bases). V shed 2 bases and J shed 9 bases, with 25 bases lying between them. The CDR3 consists of 17 residues. Germline loops: CDR1 MGHRA, CDR2 YSYEKL.